A selection of T cell receptor beta chains follows, all from one sample in a study of T cells in tuberculosis. Sequencing used immunoSEQ multiplex PCR; TCRdb keeps in-frame clones, though not all of them. This table has approximately 29,000 clones, 90% appearing once. Material: PBMCs. The receptors derive from a donor between 10 and 35 years old with latent tuberculosis or without tuberculosis infection. Each CDR3 is given with its conserved first and last residue. Each record gives: D gene, V gene, J gene, clone size, CDR3 DNA, CDR3 protein. D genes are given only for firm matches. The listing skips clone size in some rows; elsewhere it reads once, few, many or a size class.

>-|TRBV27|TRBJ1-1|-
TGTGCCAGCAGTTCCACCTCAACCGGGAACACTGAAGCTTTCTTT
CASSSTSTGNTEAFF
>-|TRBV6-1|TRBJ2-5|-
TGTGCCAGCAGTGGTGTCCTCCAAGAGACCCAGTACTTC
CASSGVLQETQYF
>TRBD1|TRBV29-1|TRBJ1-2|-
TGCAGCGTTGGGGCAGGGGGAATGGATGGCTACACCTTC
CSVGAGGMDGYTF
>-|TRBV2|TRBJ2-3|-
TGTGCCAGCAGTGCCCCTGATACGCAGTATTTT
CASSAPDTQYF
>TRBD2|TRBV25-1|TRBJ2-1|few
TGTGCCAGCAGTCCCGGGACTATTTTGGATGAGCAGTTCTTC
CASSPGTILDEQFF
>TRBD1|TRBV6-1|TRBJ2-7|-
TGTGCCAGCAGGGACAGGAGCTCCTACGAGCAGTACTTC
CASRDRSSYEQYF
>-|TRBV10-2|TRBJ2-5|-
TGCGCCAGCAGTGAGTCTCGGCGGGAGACCCAGTACTTC
CASSESRRETQYF
>-|TRBV5-4|TRBJ2-1|-
TGTGCCAGCAGCTCATCGGTAGCGGATTACAATGAGCAGTTCTTC
CASSSSVADYNEQFF
>TRBD2|TRBV6-1|TRBJ2-5|-
TGTGCCAGCACTAGCGGGGGGGCCGAAGAGACCCAGTACTTC
CASTSGGAEETQYF
>-|TRBV6-5|TRBJ2-1|-
TGTGCCAGCAGTTACAGAGGACTGGGTTACAATGAGCAGTTCTTC
CASSYRGLGYNEQFF
>-|TRBV21-1|TRBJ1-2|few
TGTGCCATCCTCCGCCCCCGACTGAATCGTAACTATGGCTACACCTTC
CAILRPRLNRNYGYTF
>TRBD1|TRBV9|TRBJ2-1|-
TGTGCCAGCAGCGTTATGGGACAGGGCGGTAATGAGCAGTTCTTC
CASSVMGQGGNEQFF
>-|TRBV5-1|TRBJ2-5|once
TGCGCCAGCAGCAATGGGGCAGGGCAAGAGACCCAGTACTTC
CASSNGAGQETQYF
>TRBD2|TRBV4-1|TRBJ2-1|-
TGCGCCAGCAGCCAAGTAGCGGGGGACCACAATGAGCAGTTCTTC
CASSQVAGDHNEQFF
>-|TRBV18|TRBJ1-2|-
TGTGCCAGCTCACCGAACGGTATCAGGCTCTATGGCTACACCTTC
CASSPNGIRLYGYTF
>TRBD1|TRBV5-1|TRBJ2-1|-
TGCGCCAGCAGCGAGCCGACAGGGAGCTCCTACAATGAGCAGTTCTTC
CASSEPTGSSYNEQFF
>TRBD1|TRBV5-1|TRBJ2-7|-
TGCGCCAGCAGCTCGGGACAGGGGATTTCGTTGGAGCAGTACTTC
CASSSGQGISLEQYF
>-|TRBV9|TRBJ1-6|-
TGTGCCAGCGCAGGGACCTATAATTCACCCCTCCACTTT
CASAGTYNSPLHF
>-|TRBV10-2|TRBJ1-1|-
TGCGCCAGCAGTGATACGGGGATCACTGAAGCTTTCTTT
CASSDTGITEAFF
>-|TRBV6-5|TRBJ1-1|-
TGTGCCAGCAGTTACTCGACTACAGGGTTGGAAGCTTTCTTT
CASSYSTTGLEAFF
>-|TRBV27|TRBJ1-1|-
TGTGCCAGCAGTTTTTCTGGAGGTACTGAAGCTTTCTTT
CASSFSGGTEAFF
>-|TRBV7-9|TRBJ2-2|once
TGTGCCAGCAGCTTATCTTTACAGGGTCGCACCGGGGAGCTGTTTTTT
CASSLSLQGRTGELFF
>-|TRBV9|TRBJ1-1|few
TGTGCCAGCAGCGTATGGGACCGGGAGGCTTTCTTT
CASSVWDREAFF
>-|TRBV5-8|TRBJ1-1|once
TGTGCCAGCAGCCTGACCGGGACGGGGGAAACTGAAGCTTTCTTT
CASSLTGTGETEAFF
>-|TRBV4-1|TRBJ2-7|-
TGCGCCAGCAGCCAAGAAGTAGGGACTTCCTACGAGCAGTACTTC
CASSQEVGTSYEQYF
>TRBD1|TRBV5-1|TRBJ2-1|-
TGCGCCAGCAGCCTCGGACAGGGGGCCCACAATGAGCAGTTCTTC
CASSLGQGAHNEQFF
>-|TRBV9|TRBJ1-3|once
TGTGCCAGCAGCCCTAGCTCTGGAAACACCATATATTTT
CASSPSSGNTIYF
>-|TRBV7-9|TRBJ1-6|-
TGTGCCAGCAGCTCGGACAGCGGGGGTTCACCCCTCCACTTT
CASSSDSGGSPLHF
>TRBD1|TRBV2|TRBJ1-4|once
TGTGCCAGCTTGCCCCAGGGGGCGTCTGAAAAACTGTTTTTT
CASLPQGASEKLFF
>-|TRBV5-6|TRBJ2-2|-
TGTGCCAGCAGCTTGGTCTCCGGGGAGCTGTTTTTT
CASSLVSGELFF